This TCR beta chain emerged from a study of T-cell reconstitution after alpha-beta-depleted transplantation in children. This clonotype has a handful of counts. What it binds is not known. Molecular barcoding with unique molecular identifiers was used for the TCRbeta library. TCRdb redid the calling of the PCR reads with MiXCR, one entry per CDR3 protein. Among around 580,000 distinct CDR3 sequences, about 21% were seen once, and the ten largest hold less than 15%. General study findings and limits: Reported findings indicate that, about two months after transplant, alpha-beta T cells came from several hundred expanded clones, which were derived from non-depleted graft cells. Newly produced T cells mostly accounted for T-cell counts and diversity one year post-transplant.

CDR1 and CDR2 (germline): WSHSY, SAAADI. This CDR3 is built from 15 residues. The sequence was obtained from a boy in the first two years of life who had a stem cell transplant for acute myeloid leukemia, so the T cells may come from the graft donor. The material sequenced was PBMCs, mostly from graft donor cells, taken 360 days after TCRalphabeta/CD19-depleted stem cell transplant. V and J are TRBV10-2 and TRBJ2-7; tentatively, D is TRBD2 (5 bases). The CDR3 reads CASSESWVGQEDGNV. The CDR3 DNA reads TGCGCCAGCAGTGAGTCCTGGGTCGGGCAGGAGGATGGGAACGTC.